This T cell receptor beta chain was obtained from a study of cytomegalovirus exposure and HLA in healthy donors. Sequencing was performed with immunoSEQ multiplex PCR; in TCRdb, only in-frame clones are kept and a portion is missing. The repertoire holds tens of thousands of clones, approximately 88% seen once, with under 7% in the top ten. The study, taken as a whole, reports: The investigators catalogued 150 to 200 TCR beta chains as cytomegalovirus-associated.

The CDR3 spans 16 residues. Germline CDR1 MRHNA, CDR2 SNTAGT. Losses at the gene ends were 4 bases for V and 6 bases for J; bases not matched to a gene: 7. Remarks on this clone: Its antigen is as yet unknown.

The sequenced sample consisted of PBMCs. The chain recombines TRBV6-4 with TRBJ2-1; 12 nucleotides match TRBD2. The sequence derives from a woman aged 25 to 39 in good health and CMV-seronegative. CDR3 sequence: CASSATGTSGFNEQFF. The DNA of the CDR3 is TGTGCCAGCAGTGCGACCGGGACTAGCGGGTTCAATGAGCAGTTCTTC.